The 26 T cell receptor beta chains below come from one sample, sequenced in a study of Graves' ophthalmopathy and Graves' hyperthyroidism. The authors amplified TCR beta CDR3 regions, and they did so from RNA transcripts for repertoire sequencing. An initial RT-PCR round employing HTBI primers preceded a second-round multiplex PCR. TCRdb redid the calling of the multiplex PCR reads with MiXCR, one entry per CDR3 protein. The top ten hold 9.5% to 10% of the sample, which has about 480,000 distinct CDR3 sequences, approximately 15% seen once. Sample: blood. Receptors were obtained from a woman aged 25 to 39 with Graves' ophthalmopathy.

CDR3 sequence reads: CASSWSLDTEAFF. The DNA for the CDR3 is TGCGCCAGCAGCTGGTCACTGGACACTGAAGCTTTCTTT. The genes are TRBV5-1 and TRBJ1-1; no reliable D call. V lost 3 bases, J lost 3 bases, and 9 bases lay in between. The germline gives CDR1 SGHRS, CDR2 YFSETQ. This CDR3 is 13 amino acids long. The full variable domain, completed using reference TRBV5-1 and TRBJ1-1, is KAGVTQTPRYLIKTRGQQVTLSCSPISGHRSVSWYQQTPGQGLQFLFEYFSETQRNKGNFPGRFSGRQFSNSRSEMNVSTLELGDSALYLCASSWSLDTEAFFGQGTRLTVV.

This clonotype was detected ten times or more. This chain connects TRBV10-3 to TRBJ2-7, with TRBD2 matching over 7 bases. V lost 3 bases and J lost 9; bases outside the gene matches: 14. The CDR3 covers 15 residues. The germline CDR1 and CDR2 sequences are ENHRY and SYGVKD. The CDR3 loop reads CAISEGLGDQFGQYF. The CDR3 coding sequence is TGTGCCATCAGTGAAGGACTAGGAGACCAGTTTGGGCAGTACTTC.

Ten or more counts support this clonotype. J is TRBJ1-1 and V is TRBV11-2; D unclear. Germline V CDR1 and CDR2: SGHAT, FQNNGV. Trimming shortened V by 2 bases and J by 3 bases, and 16 bases separated the two germline ends. The CDR3 is made up of 16 amino acids. The CDR3 loop is CASSLKWGGVDTEAFF. In DNA, the CDR3 is TGTGCCAGCAGCTTAAAGTGGGGAGGAGTGGACACTGAAGCTTTCTTT.

In this sample, this clonotype turned up many times. The chain combines TRBV2 with TRBJ1-5; maybe TRBD1 (6 bases). V was clipped by 5 bases and J by 7 bases, with 18 bases between them. The V gene's germline CDR1 is SNHLY and CDR2 FYNNEI. This CDR3 has 15 residues. This chain's CDR3 is CASSTRDRREQPQHF. DNA for the CDR3: TGTGCCAGCAGTACGAGAGACAGGAGAGAACAGCCCCAGCATTTT.

This clonotype occurred many times. The J gene is TRBJ2-4, the V gene TRBV2; TRBD1 or TRBD2 may be the D gene (5 bases each). V dropped 3 bases and J dropped 1 base, with 10 bases sitting between them. Germline loops: CDR1 SNHLY, CDR2 FYNNEI. CDR3 length equals 15 residues. CDR3 bases: TGTGCCAGCAGTGACTTCGAGGGGGCCAAAAACATTCAGTACTTC. Translated: CASSDFEGAKNIQYF.

This clonotype turned up a few times. The chain combines TRBV7-9 with TRBJ1-6; D unresolved. Deletions cut 5 bases from V and 9 bases from J, with 17 bases between. The CDR3 contains 15 residues. Germline V gene lookup returns CDR1 SEHNR and CDR2 FQNEAQ (reference sequence). The CDR3 bases are TGTGCCAGCAGCCCCCAAACCGGGTTCAGTTCACCCCTCCACTTT. Its translation: CASSPQTGFSSPLHF.

This clonotype was picked up many times. The genes are TRBV20-1 and TRBJ1-1; D is undetermined. This CDR3 has 12 residues. Per germline, CDR1 DFQATT and CDR2 SNEGSKA (reference sequence). V was clipped by 5 bases and J by 7 bases, with 14 bases between them. In nucleotides, the CDR3 is TGCAGTGCTGAGGGCCACTTAGGTGAAGCTTTCTTT. Translated, it gives CSAEGHLGEAFF.

For the CDR3, the DNA is TGTGCCAGCAGCTTAGGACCCTACGAGATGTCAAACGCGAACACCGGGGAGCTGTTTTTT. Protein: CASSLGPYEMSNANTGELFF. V usage is TRBV11-3 and J usage is TRBJ2-2; D not resolved. Germline-derived CDR1 and CDR2 are SGHNT and YENEEA. With 1 base removed from V and 0 bases from J, the gap between germline ends came to 21 bases. The CDR3 length is 20 residues. Filled out from reference TRBV11-3 and TRBJ2-2, the complete variable domain reads EAGVVQSPRYKIIEKKQPVAFWCNPISGHNTLYWYLQNLGQGPELLIRYENEEAVDDSQLPKDRFSAERLKGVDSTLKIQPAELGDSAVYLCASSLGPYEMSNANTGELFFGEGSRLTVL.

Concerning this clonotype itself: A much larger clone is a single base away; this may be a read error. V and J are TRBV3-1 and TRBJ2-5; 12 bases align to TRBD2. The germline V gene has CDR1 LGHDT and CDR2 YNNKEL (reference sequence). V dropped 4 bases and J dropped 5; count of bases not matched to a gene: 14. CDR3 length: 18 amino acids. CDR3 protein: CASSPIIRTSGIIETQYF. The DNA of the CDR3 is TGTGCCAGCAGCCCAATCATAAGGACTAGCGGGATCATCGAGACCCAGTACTTC.

The chain has TRBV18 and TRBJ1-5; unclear D gene. Trimming left V 3 bases short and J 2 bases short, with 8 bases between. The CDR3 loop spans 14 amino acids. Germline V gene sequence: CDR1 KGHSH, CDR2 LQKENI. The CDR3 region has the DNA TGTGCCAGCTCACCTCGGTCGGGCAATCAGCCCCAGCATTTT. Amino acids: CASSPRSGNQPQHF.

The table lists this clonotype with many counts. The chain combines TRBV5-4 with TRBJ1-5; the D is unclear. The germline V gene encodes CDR1 SGHNT and CDR2 YYREEE (reference sequence). The CDR3 runs to 14 residues. The germline V and J ends were trimmed by 4 bases and 7 bases, with 15 bases remaining between them. The chain's CDR3 is CASSHGGGKQPQHF. The CDR3 nucleotides read TGTGCCAGCAGCCACGGAGGAGGGAAACAGCCCCAGCATTTT.

This clonotype was observed many times. V is TRBV29-1 and J is TRBJ1-2, with TRBD1 as a possible D gene (5 bases). Germline values: CDR1 SQVTM, CDR2 ANQGSEA. This CDR3 region has 13 residues. Deletions cut 3 bases from V and 3 bases from J, with 11 bases between. CDR3 protein: CSVDRREDYGYTF. CDR3 in DNA: TGCAGCGTTGACCGCAGGGAAGACTATGGCTACACCTTC.

To note about this clonotype: A much larger clone is a single base away; this may be a read error. This chain connects TRBV30 to TRBJ2-2, with D possibly matching TRBD1 (6 bases). Germline CDR1 and CDR2: GTSNPN and SVGIG (reference sequence). The CDR3 covers 14 residues. CDR3 loop: CACLTGSVTGELCF. In nucleotides, the CDR3 is TGTGCCTGTCTAACAGGGTCGGTCACCGGGGAGCTGTGTTTT.

This clonotype was seen ten or more times. The chain links TRBV11-2 to TRBJ1-2; 10 positions agree with TRBD1. CDR1 and CDR2 from the germline V gene are SGHAT and FQNNGV. CDR3 length equals 15 residues. Germline trimming cut 5 bases from V and 8 bases from J; bases unmatched to any gene: 11. The DNA of the CDR3 is TGTGCCAGCAGCCCAGACGGACAGGGGGTGGACGGCTACACCTTC. Amino acid sequence: CASSPDGQGVDGYTF.

This clonotype was observed at least ten times. The CDR3 DNA reads TGTGCCAGCACCAAGGGTGGCAGCGACATAAGTGGCTACACCTTC. As protein: CASTKGGSDISGYTF. The chain recombines TRBV6-1 with TRBJ1-2; no clear D. The CDR3 sequence is 15 residues long. The ends were cut back, 7 bases at V and 7 bases at J, with 22 bases in the middle. Germline V gene sequence: CDR1 MNHNS, CDR2 SASEGT.

This clonotype came up many times. The CDR3 DNA reads as TGTGCCAGCTCACCACTAGGGGCACAGGGGGCTAACTATGGCTACACCTTC. Its protein product is CASSPLGAQGANYGYTF. V is TRBV18 and J is TRBJ1-2; 8 nucleotides match TRBD1. This CDR3 comprises 17 residues. CDR1 and CDR2 (germline): KGHSH, LQKENI. V was clipped by 1 base and J by 0 bases; unmatched bases: 7.

In its sample, this clonotype was seen many times. The chain recombines TRBV19 with TRBJ2-5; TRBD1 might be the D (5 bases). CDR3 size: 16 residues. The germline V gene encodes CDR1 LNHDA and CDR2 SQIVND (reference sequence). Trimming took off 4 bases at V and 0 bases at J, with 15 bases between the two ends. The CDR3 DNA reads TGTGCCAGTAGTACTCTCACTAAGGGGTACCAAGAGACCCAGTACTTC. Translation: CASSTLTKGYQETQYF.

This clonotype was seen only a few times. This chain links TRBV13 with TRBJ1-1; no clear D gene. The CDR3 totals 15 residues. V was trimmed by 5 bases and J by 3 bases, leaving 16 bases between them. The germline gives CDR1 PRHDT, CDR2 FYEKMQ (reference sequence). The CDR3 sequence is CASSPPWRADTEAFF. CDR3 DNA sequence: TGTGCCAGCAGCCCCCCCTGGAGGGCAGACACTGAAGCTTTCTTT. Full variable domain (outside the CDR3, taken from reference TRBV13 and TRBJ1-1): AAGVIQSPRHLIKEKRETATLKCYPIPRHDTVYWYQQGPGQDPQFLISFYEKMQSDKGSIPDRFSAQQFSDYHSELNMSSLELGDSALYFCASSPPWRADTEAFFGQGTRLTVV.

This clonotype was detected ten times or more. The V call is TRBV6-1, the J call TRBJ1-5; TRBD1 might be the D (5 bases). Germline V gene lookup returns CDR1 MNHNS and CDR2 SASEGT. V gave up 2 bases and J gave up 12 bases, with 14 bases separating them. CDR3 length equals 13 residues. The CDR3 sequence is CASSERREGDQHF. The CDR3 DNA sequence: TGTGCCAGCAGTGAAAGACGGGAAGGGGACCAGCATTTT.

This clonotype was recorded at least ten times. This chain joins TRBV6-2 or TRBV6-3 and TRBJ1-1; D not resolved. The germline V gene has CDR1 MNHEY and CDR2 SVGEGT. This CDR3 has 13 amino acids. The V and J ends lost 3 bases and 4 bases respectively, with 9 bases between them. As DNA, the CDR3 is TGTGCCAGCAGTTATGGTGGGTTCACTGAAGCTTTCTTT. Translated: CASSYGGFTEAFF.

At least ten counts were recorded for this clonotype. This rearrangement joins TRBV6-1 to TRBJ1-6, with D perhaps TRBD1 (6 bases). Trimming pared 7 bases from V and 0 bases from J, leaving 10 bases between. The CDR3 runs 15 residues. Germline CDR1 and CDR2: MNHNS and SASEGT. The CDR3 sequence is CASTTGNSYNSPLHF. CDR3 nucleotides: TGTGCCAGCACAACAGGGAACTCCTATAATTCACCCCTCCACTTT.

At least ten counts were recorded for this clonotype. The CDR3: CSALTGWDEQYF. In DNA form, the CDR3 reads TGCAGTGCCCTAACAGGGTGGGACGAGCAGTACTTC. This sequence joins TRBV20-1 and TRBJ2-7; a possible D gene is TRBD1 (6 bases). This CDR3 contains 12 residues. Trimming removed 6 bases from V and 5 bases from J, with 14 bases in between. The germline V gene has CDR1 DFQATT and CDR2 SNEGSKA (reference sequence).

This clonotype was seen ten or more times. The genes are TRBV24-1 and TRBJ1-5, with 8 bases aligning to TRBD1. V was clipped by 7 bases and J by 2 bases; unmatched bases: 6. Germline V lookup: CDR1 KGHDR, CDR2 SFDVKD. The CDR3 covers 15 residues. DNA of the CDR3: TGTGCCACCAGCCAGGGGGCGCGGGGCAATCAGCCCCAGCATTTT. It yields the protein CATSQGARGNQPQHF.

Here the CDR3 DNA reads TGCGCCAGCAGCCAAGGAGTACAGAGCTCCTATAATTCACCCCTCCACTTT. Protein product: CASSQGVQSSYNSPLHF. V and J are TRBV4-1 and TRBJ1-6; D not resolved. V was clipped by 1 base and J by 0 bases, with 10 bases between them. The CDR3 contains 17 residues. CDR1 is MGHRA and CDR2 is YSYEKL in the germline V gene.

This clonotype has a count of ten or more. This chain links TRBV7-9 with TRBJ1-6; unclear D gene. V was trimmed by 7 bases and J by 10 bases, leaving 14 bases between them. Germline CDR1 reads SEHNR; CDR2 reads FQNEAQ (reference sequence). The CDR3 length is 13 residues. CDR3 in DNA: TGTGCCAGCACCGGAGAGGGAAGGTCACCCCTCCACTTT. This sequence encodes CASTGEGRSPLHF.

This clonotype has ten or more counts. The chain carries TRBV29-1 and TRBJ2-5; TRBD2 matches 7 bases. J lost 1 base, V lost 4 bases, and 6 bases had no gene match. This CDR3 is built from 14 residues. From germline, CDR1 is SQVTM and CDR2 ANQGSEA. The CDR3 reads CSVVPSGAQETQYF. In DNA, the CDR3 is TGCAGCGTTGTGCCTAGCGGAGCCCAAGAGACCCAGTACTTC. The full variable domain, rest sourced from reference TRBV29-1 and TRBJ2-5, is SAVISQKPSRDICQRGTSLTIQCQVDSQVTMMFWYRQQPGQSLTLIATANQGSEATYESGFVIDKFPISRPNLTFSTLTVSNMSPEDSSIYLCSVVPSGAQETQYFGPGTRLLVL.